This T cell receptor beta chain was sequenced in a study of cytomegalovirus exposure and HLA in healthy donors. About the research overall: Unique TCRs numbering some 80 million, obtained from HLA-typed donors, made up an early data release. Most donors, about 82% of 398 genotyped, fell in the Caucasian-associated ancestry cluster. General observations from the study: Common viral pathogens seemed to be connected with several of the most significant clusters, according to a later analysis. Some V segments, TRBV6-2 and TRBV6-3 among them, were indistinguishable and were therefore excluded.

The PCR had 60 Vbeta and 13 Jbeta primers. The protocol was immunoSEQ multiplex PCR, while the TCRdb copy is restricted to in-frame clones and leaves out a portion. Found here are approximately 240,000 clones, approximately 84% of them singletons; the top ten hold approximately 0.62%. The CDR3 spans 13 residues. Per germline, CDR1 SGDLS and CDR2 YYNGEE. With 2 bases removed from V and 5 bases from J, the gap between germline ends came to 10 bases. Concerning this clone itself: What it binds is unknown.

The chain couples TRBV9 to TRBJ1-1; D might be TRBD1 (6 bases). This receptor was identified in a woman aged 40-49 years in good health and CMV-seronegative. The sequenced sample consisted of PBMCs. The CDR3 nucleotides read TGTGCCAGCAGCGTTTACAGGGAAACTGAAGCTTTCTTT. Protein: CASSVYRETEAFF.